This TCR beta chain was retrieved from a study of response to subunit inactivated influenza vaccine. With regard to this clonotype: The antigen remains unidentified.

General study findings and limits: The authors suggested that every seasonal influenza vaccination recruits few new T cells.

TCRdb re-called the RT-PCR reads through MiXCR, storing one row per CDR3 protein. The repertoire has just over 300,000 distinct CDR3 sequences, 22% of them found once; the top ten carry 10%. V shed 6 bases, J shed 4 bases, and the junction held 6 bases outside the gene matches. This CDR3 spans 14 amino acids. Germline V lookup: CDR1 LNHNV, CDR2 YYDKDF (reference sequence). The clonotype was recovered from a man between 50 and 69 years old who received an inactivated influenza vaccine. The starting material was PBMCs from blood, obtained approximately 20 months after vaccination. The V and J genes are TRBV15 and TRBJ2-5; 9 bases align to TRBD2. The CDR3 loop is CATSGRGGGETQYF. The CDR3 DNA reads TGTGCCACCAGTGGGCGGGGGGGAGGAGAGACCCAGTACTTC.